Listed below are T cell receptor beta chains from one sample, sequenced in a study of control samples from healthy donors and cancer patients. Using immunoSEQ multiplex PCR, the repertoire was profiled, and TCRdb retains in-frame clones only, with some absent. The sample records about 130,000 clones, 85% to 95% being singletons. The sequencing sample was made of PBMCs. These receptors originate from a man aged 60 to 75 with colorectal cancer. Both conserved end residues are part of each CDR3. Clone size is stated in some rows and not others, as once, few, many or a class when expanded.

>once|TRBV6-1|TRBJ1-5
CASSARLKHTSNQPQHF
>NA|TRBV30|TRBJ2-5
CAWSLLGTQYF
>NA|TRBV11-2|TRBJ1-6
CASSLRGTGLNSPLHF
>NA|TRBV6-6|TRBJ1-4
CASRDRGNEKLFF
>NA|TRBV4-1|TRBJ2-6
CASSPSGANVLTF
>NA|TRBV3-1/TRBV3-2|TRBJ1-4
CASTSLDGENEKLFF
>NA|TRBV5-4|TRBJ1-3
CASSTNRGDSGNTIYF
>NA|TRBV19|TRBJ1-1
CASSISRTNTEAFF
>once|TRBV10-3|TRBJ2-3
CAISDPGLPDTQYF
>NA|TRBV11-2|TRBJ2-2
CASSLTGLAGELFF
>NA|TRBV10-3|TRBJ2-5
CAISDGIRGERRKETQYF
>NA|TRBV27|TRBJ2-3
CASSLAGTDTQYF
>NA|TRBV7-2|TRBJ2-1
CASSLAGSSYNEQFF
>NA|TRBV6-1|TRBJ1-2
CASSEYSAGGYTF
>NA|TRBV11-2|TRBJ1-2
CASSLDRSVYGYTF
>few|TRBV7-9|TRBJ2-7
CASSPDSAYEQYF
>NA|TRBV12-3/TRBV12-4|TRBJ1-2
CASSPTIGRGYTF
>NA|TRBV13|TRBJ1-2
CASSPGMSYGYTF
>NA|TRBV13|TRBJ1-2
CASSRRATYGYTF
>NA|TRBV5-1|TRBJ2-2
CASSRTLLGSTGELFF
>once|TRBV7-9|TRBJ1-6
CASSLRGGTDNSPLHF
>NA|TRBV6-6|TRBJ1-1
CASSYTDRNTEAFF